This TCR beta chain was recovered during a study of vaccination and CD4 T cells after COVID-19. Across the study: Post-vaccination specimens were collected at a median of approximately 66 days following dose two (range 14 to 241). SARS-CoV-2, HCoV-NL63, HCoV-OC43 and HCoV-229E supplied the overlapping spike peptides used to stimulate cells. General study results and limits: SARS-CoV-2-reactive clonotypes showed a nonsignificant median rise from roughly 21 to 40.

The germline V gene encodes CDR1 MNHEY and CDR2 SVGAGI. Trimming removed 1 base at V and 4 bases at J, with 2 bases between. This CDR3 has 12 amino acids. Treatment in this sample: approximately nine-day PBMC culture with coronavirus spike peptide pools or control peptides (ViraFEST assay). About this clonotype: As yet, its antigen is unknown.

Scientists ran DNA taken from cultured CD4+ T cells through the Oncomine TCR Beta short-read assay for sequencing. A single record per CDR3 protein comes from TCRdb applying MiXCR to the PCR reads. The table includes about 13,000 distinct CDR3 sequences, roughly 74% detected once. The sequence was obtained from a human donor who had recovered from COVID-19. Material for sequencing was CD4+ T cells from blood, cultured in vitro. The V call is TRBV6-5, the J call TRBJ1-3; no clear D. CDR3 residues: CASSYLGNTIYF. CDR3 bases: TGTGCCAGCAGTTACTTGGGAAACACCATATATTTT.